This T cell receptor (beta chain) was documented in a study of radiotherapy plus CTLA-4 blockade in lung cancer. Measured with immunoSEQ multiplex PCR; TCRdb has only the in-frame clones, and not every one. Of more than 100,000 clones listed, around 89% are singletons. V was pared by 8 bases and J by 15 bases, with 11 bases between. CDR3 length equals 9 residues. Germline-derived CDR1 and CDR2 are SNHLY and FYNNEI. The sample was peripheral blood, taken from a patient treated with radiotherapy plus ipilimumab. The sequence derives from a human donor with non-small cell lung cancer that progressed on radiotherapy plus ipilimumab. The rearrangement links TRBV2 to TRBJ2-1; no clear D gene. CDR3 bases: TGTGCCAGCGGAACAGAACTGTTCTTC. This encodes CASGTELFF.